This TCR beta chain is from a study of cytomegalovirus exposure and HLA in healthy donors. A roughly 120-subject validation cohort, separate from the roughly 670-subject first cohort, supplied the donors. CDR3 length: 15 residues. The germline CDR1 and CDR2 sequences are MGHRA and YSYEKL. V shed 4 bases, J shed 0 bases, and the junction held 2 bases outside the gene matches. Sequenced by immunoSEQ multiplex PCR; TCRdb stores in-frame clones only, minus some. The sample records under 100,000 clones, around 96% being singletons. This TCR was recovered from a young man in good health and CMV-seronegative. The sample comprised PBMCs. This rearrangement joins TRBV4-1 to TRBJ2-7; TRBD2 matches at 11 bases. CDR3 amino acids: CASSLTSGSSYEQYV. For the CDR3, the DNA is TGCGCCAGCAGCCTTACTAGCGGGAGCTCCTACGAGCAGTACGTC.